The 30 T cell receptor beta chains given below trace back to one sample, sequenced in a study of cytomegalovirus exposure and HLA in healthy donors. 13 Jbeta primers and 60 Vbeta primers were used for the PCR. Assay used: immunoSEQ multiplex PCR; TCRdb lists only in-frame clones, some missing. This repertoire shows 250,000 or so clones, about 93% found once; its top ten account for about 1.5%. Material: PBMCs. The receptors shown here come from a girl aged 2 to 10 in good health and CMV-seronegative.

The chain recombines TRBV9 with TRBJ1-2; possible D gene TRBD1, 6 bases. V gave up 0 bases and J gave up 6 bases, with 15 bases separating them. CDR3 length: 15 residues. Germline V gives CDR1 SGDLS, CDR2 YYNGEE. The CDR3 coding sequence is TGTGCCAGCAGCGTAGATAATGCGTGGGGGCATGGCTACACCTTC. Its protein is CASSVDNAWGHGYTF.

This chain links TRBV2 with TRBJ2-5; 7 bases line up with TRBD1. Looked up from germline, CDR1 is SNHLY and CDR2 is FYNNEI. Trimming took 6 bases from V and 2 from J; bases not matched to a gene: 9. The length of the CDR3 is 15 residues. Written as DNA, the CDR3 is TGTGCCAGCAGCCGGGGACAGACGTCGCAAGAGACCCAGTACTTC. Its protein is CASSRGQTSQETQYF. Filled out from reference TRBV2 and TRBJ2-5, the complete variable domain reads EPEVTQTPSHQVTQMGQEVILRCVPISNHLYFYWYRQILGQKVEFLVSFYNNEISEKSEIFDDQFSVERPDGSNFTLKIRSTKLEDSAMYFCASSRGQTSQETQYFGPGTRLLVL.

This clone has a single count. J is TRBJ1-6 and V is TRBV5-4; 10 bases agree with TRBD1. With V trimmed by 4 bases and J by 9 bases, 4 bases remained unmatched. This CDR3 has 14 residues. Germline-derived CDR1 and CDR2 are SGHNT and YYREEE (reference sequence). The chain's CDR3 is CASSPGQGSSPLHF. CDR3 DNA sequence: TGTGCCAGCAGCCCGGGACAGGGGAGTTCACCCCTCCACTTT.

The sample holds one count of this clone. V gene TRBV7-8 combines with J gene TRBJ1-1; D is ambiguous. Trimming left V 3 bases short and J 4 bases short, with 12 bases between. This CDR3 region has 14 residues. CDR1 is SGHVS, CDR2 FQNEAQ, per germline. CDR3 sequence (DNA): TGTGCCAGCAGCTTGTTATCGGGTAGCACTGAAGCTTTCTTT. Its translation: CASSLLSGSTEAFF. The full variable domain, with the rest looked up from reference TRBV7-8 and TRBJ1-1, is GAGVSQSPRYKVAKRGQDVALRCDPISGHVSLFWYQQALGQGPEFLTYFQNEAQLDKSGLPSDRFFAERPEGSVSTLKIQRTQQEDSAVYLCASSLLSGSTEAFFGQGTRLTVV.

The rearrangement links TRBV27 to TRBJ1-5; 9 positions agree with TRBD1. CDR3 length: 16 amino acids. Germline CDR1 and CDR2: MNHEY and SMNVEV (reference sequence). V lost 5 bases and J lost 0; bases outside the gene matches: 5. CDR3 DNA sequence: TGTGCCAGCAGTAAGACAGGGGGTTTTAGCAATCAGCCCCAGCATTTT. It translates to CASSKTGGFSNQPQHF.

The V and J genes are TRBV10-1 and TRBJ1-1; possibly TRBD1 for D (6 bases). Germline-derived CDR1 and CDR2 are WNHNN and SYGVQD (reference sequence). The CDR3 loop spans 14 amino acids. V lost 7 bases and J lost 6, with 18 bases in between. The CDR3 reads CASTREQGSSEAFF. The CDR3 nucleotides are TGCGCCAGCACCCGAGAACAGGGATCGTCTGAAGCTTTCTTT.

The chain has TRBV28 and TRBJ2-5; 7 nucleotides align to TRBD1. Germline V gene sequence: CDR1 MDHEN, CDR2 SYDVKM. Trimming removed 9 bases from V and 4 bases from J; junction bases left unmatched: 14. The CDR3 spans 15 residues. DNA for the CDR3: TGTGCCAGTGTTCCGGGACAGAGCCCAGGAGAGACCCAGTACTTC. It translates to CASVPGQSPGETQYF.

The chain carries TRBV5-1 and TRBJ1-4; 10 nucleotides line up with TRBD1. This CDR3 contains 16 residues. Germline V CDR1 and CDR2: SGHRS, YFSETQ. V gave up 4 bases and J gave up 6 bases; unmatched junction bases: 9. The CDR3 nucleotides read TGCGCCAGCAGCGAACGCCGGGACAGGGGAGATGAAAAACTGTTTTTT. This codes for CASSERRDRGDEKLFF.

V gene TRBV19 combines with J gene TRBJ2-7; 8 bases line up with TRBD1. Germline CDR1 reads LNHDA; CDR2 reads SQIVND (reference sequence). The CDR3 has 15 amino acids. V lost 5 bases to trimming and J lost 2 bases; unmatched junction nucleotides: 8. CDR3 amino acids: CASSVSGGFTYEQYF. CDR3 nucleotide sequence: TGTGCCAGTAGTGTTTCAGGGGGCTTTACCTACGAGCAGTACTTC.

This clone was counted once. The gene calls are TRBV27 and TRBJ2-1; D may be TRBD1 (6 bases). The CDR3 contains 15 residues. The ends were cut back, 6 bases at V and 3 bases at J, with 15 bases in the middle. Per the germline V gene, CDR1 is MNHEY and CDR2 is SMNVEV (reference sequence). The DNA for the CDR3 is TGTGCCAGCAGAAGAGACAGGTCCTACTACAATGAGCAGTTCTTC. It is translated as CASRRDRSYYNEQFF.

The chain is built from TRBV6-1 and TRBJ1-6; D is unresolved. Between the trimmed V and J ends, which lost 2 bases and 7 bases, there was a span of 9 bases. This CDR3 comprises 14 residues. Germline V lookup: CDR1 MNHNS, CDR2 SASEGT. CDR3 DNA sequence: TGTGCCAGCAGTGAACGAGGAATCAATTCACCCCTCCACTTT. It is translated as CASSERGINSPLHF.

CDR3 nucleotide sequence: TGTGCCAGCTCACCCCTGGGACTAGCGGGAGGTGGTGTTGGAGATACGCAGTATTTT. Translated, it gives CASSPLGLAGGGVGDTQYF. This chain uses TRBV18 with TRBJ2-3, with 15 bases identical to TRBD2. After removal of 3 bases from V and 5 bases from J, the junction contained 12 bases not matched to a gene. The CDR3 spans 19 residues. In germline, CDR1 is KGHSH, CDR2 LQKENI.

The chain joins TRBV29-1 to TRBJ2-1, with a weak D call TRBD2 (6 bases). Germline V gene data show CDR1 as SQVTM and CDR2 as ANQGSEA. The V end lost 3 bases, the J end lost 8 bases, and 11 bases lay between the germline ends. The CDR3 has 12 residues. CDR3 coding DNA: TGCAGCGTTGAGGCGGGGCGTTATGAGCAGTTCTTC. Translated: CSVEAGRYEQFF.

The genes are TRBV10-1 and TRBJ2-1; 10 bases line up with TRBD2. Germline trimming cut 0 bases from V and 7 bases from J; bases unmatched to any gene: 6. CDR3 length: 16 amino acids. The germline V gene has CDR1 WNHNN and CDR2 SYGVQD (reference sequence). CDR3 protein: CASSESNSGGLNEQFF. The CDR3 DNA reads TGCGCCAGCAGTGAGTCGAATAGCGGGGGGTTAAATGAGCAGTTCTTC.

This chain joins TRBV19 and TRBJ2-6; 12 bases fit TRBD1. CDR1 is LNHDA, CDR2 SQIVND, per germline (reference sequence). V lost 5 bases and J lost 0; bases outside the gene matches: 2. This CDR3 has 17 amino acids. DNA for the CDR3: TGTGCCAGTAGTTGGGGACAGGGGGCCTCTGGGGCCAACGTCCTGACTTTC. It yields the protein CASSWGQGASGANVLTF.

The table lists this clone with a few counts. V and J are TRBV2 and TRBJ1-2; 9 nucleotides line up with TRBD1. The CDR3 has 14 amino acids. The germline V gene encodes CDR1 SNHLY and CDR2 FYNNEI. Trimming took 4 bases from V and 8 from J; bases not matched to a gene: 8. The CDR3 region is CASSASPQGAGYTF. Here the CDR3 DNA reads TGTGCCAGCAGTGCATCCCCACAGGGGGCGGGCTACACCTTC.

The count of this clone is one. The V and J genes are TRBV4-1 and TRBJ1-1, with D hard to call. The V end lost 1 base, the J end lost 1 base, and 7 bases lay between the germline ends. In germline, CDR1 is MGHRA, CDR2 YSYEKL. The CDR3 has 14 residues. The CDR3 DNA follows: TGCGCCAGCAGCCAAGTACGGGGGAACACTGAAGCTTTCTTT. Translating gives CASSQVRGNTEAFF.

This clone was seen once. The chain couples TRBV11-2 to TRBJ1-2, with 8 bases identical to TRBD1. Per germline, CDR1 SGHAT and CDR2 FQNNGV. The CDR3 extends over 13 amino acids. Trimming at V came to 6 bases and at J to 3 bases, leaving 3 bases not matched to a gene. Written as DNA, the CDR3 is TGTGCCAGCAGTCAACAGGGGGACTATGGCTACACCTTC. This encodes CASSQQGDYGYTF.

CDR3 sequence (DNA): TGTGCCTGGAGTAGTGATTTTAGACAGCCCCAGCATTTT. Amino acid sequence: CAWSSDFRQPQHF. The chain joins TRBV30 to TRBJ1-5; D ambiguous. In germline, CDR1 is GTSNPN, CDR2 SVGIG (reference sequence). The CDR3 length is 13 residues. Between the trimmed V and J ends, which lost 2 bases and 7 bases, there was a span of 12 bases.

J is TRBJ2-5 and V is TRBV27; D perhaps matches TRBD1 (6 bases). The end of the DNA fits TRBJ2-7 better, so the J call may be wrong. The CDR3 totals 16 residues. Germline lookup yields CDR1 MNHEY and CDR2 SMNVEV (reference sequence). DNA of the CDR3: TGTGCCAGCGCCTCCCTAGGGGGTTCCCAGACCTACGAGCAGTACTTC. The encoded protein is CASASLGGSQTYEQYF.

The V call is TRBV20-1, the J call TRBJ2-1; D unclear. The V and J ends lost 4 bases and 8 bases respectively, with 6 bases between them. The CDR3 runs 10 residues. The germline CDR1 and CDR2 sequences are DFQATT and SNEGSKA (reference sequence). CDR3 amino acids: CSATRDEQFF. In DNA, the CDR3 is TGCAGTGCTACGCGCGATGAGCAGTTCTTC.

This clone was recorded once. The gene calls are TRBV6-6 and TRBJ2-7, with TRBD1 identical over 7 bases. Germline assignment: CDR1 MNHNY and CDR2 SVGAGI (reference sequence). There are 16 residues in the CDR3. The V and J ends lost 3 bases and 3 bases, in that order; junction bases with no gene match: 11. The CDR3 region is CASSYNPQTGSYEQYF. The CDR3 DNA reads TGTGCCAGCAGTTATAACCCCCAGACAGGGAGCTACGAGCAGTACTTC.

The table lists this clone with a few counts. At the DNA level, this CDR3 is encoded by other sequences in the same sample as well. The chain carries TRBV25-1 and TRBJ2-5, with a tentative D call TRBD2 (6 bases). The V gene's germline CDR1 is MGHDK and CDR2 SYGVNS. CDR3 length: 12 residues. With 2 bases removed from V and 9 bases from J, the gap between germline ends came to 10 bases. This CDR3 is CASSEVTSSQYF. The CDR3 DNA sequence: TGTGCCAGCAGTGAAGTGACTAGTTCCCAGTACTTC. Together with reference TRBV25-1 and TRBJ2-5, the CDR3 gives the full variable domain: EADIYQTPRYLVIGTGKKITLECSQTMGHDKMYWYQQDPGMELHLIHYSYGVNSTEKGDLSSESTVSRIRTEHFPLTLESARPSHTSQYLCASSEVTSSQYFGPGTRLLVL.

This chain uses TRBV9 with TRBJ2-1; TRBD2 aligns across 8 bases. CDR1 and CDR2 (germline): SGDLS, YYNGEE. CDR3 size: 16 residues. After removal of 3 bases from V and 0 bases from J, the junction contained 5 bases not matched to a gene. Here the CDR3 DNA reads TGTGCCAGCAGCGGATTAGCGGGGAGCTCCTACAATGAGCAGTTCTTC. Protein product: CASSGLAGSSYNEQFF.

The genes are TRBV7-2 and TRBJ2-7; the match to TRBD2 covers 7 bases. In germline, CDR1 is SGHTA, CDR2 FQGNSA. The CDR3 length is 16 residues. V lost 4 bases and J lost 7; bases outside the gene matches: 16. The CDR3 region has the DNA TGTACCAGCAGCTCCCCCCGCGGACTAGTCGGGGGAGAGCAGTACTTC. Translating gives CTSSSPRGLVGGEQYF. Using reference TRBV7-2 and TRBJ2-7 for the parts outside the CDR3, the full variable domain is GAGVSQSPSNKVTEKGKDVELRCDPISGHTALYWYRQSLGQGLEFLIYFQGNSAPDKSGLPSDRFSAERTGGSVSTLTIQRTQQEDSAVYLCTSSSPRGLVGGEQYFGPGTRLTVT.

CDR3 region: CASSFLGTENTEAFF. The CDR3 DNA is TGTGCCAGCAGTTTCCTTGGGACAGAAAACACTGAAGCTTTCTTT. The chain joins TRBV27 to TRBJ1-1; 7 nucleotides align to TRBD1. CDR1 MNHEY and CDR2 SMNVEV come from the germline V gene (reference sequence). Unmatched junction bases numbered 6, after V lost 3 bases and J lost 2 bases. CDR3 length: 15 amino acids.

This chain joins TRBV19 and TRBJ2-7, with 11 positions matching TRBD1. The length of the CDR3 is 15 residues. The J segment lost 4 bases and the V segment lost 6 bases, leaving 8 bases of the junction unmatched. CDR1 and CDR2 from the germline V gene are LNHDA and SQIVND (reference sequence). CDR3 region: CASSAGTGGFYEQYF. In DNA form, the CDR3 reads TGTGCCAGTAGCGCCGGGACAGGGGGTTTTTACGAGCAGTACTTC.

Note on this clone: The junction does not match germline at one end; this may be a read error. This rearrangement joins TRBV6-5 to TRBJ2-1; the match to TRBD2 covers 8 bases. The CDR3 has 13 amino acids. Germline CDR1 and CDR2: MNHEY and SVGAGI. The CDR3 is CASSGAGPSGGVF. The CDR3 nucleotides read TGTGCCAGCAGTGGAGCGGGACCTTCGGGGGGGGTCTTC.

The chain carries TRBV21-1 and TRBJ2-1; no check of the table's D call, TRBD2, against the DNA was made. TRBV21-1 is recorded as a pseudogene. The CDR3 is 19 amino acids. The DNA of the CDR3 is TGTGCCAGCAGCAAAGGGGGGACTAGCGGGAGGGCCCACGGTAGGGGCGTGTTCTTC. The encoded protein is CASSKGGTSGRAHGRGVFF.

The chain couples TRBV28 to TRBJ2-1, with TRBD2 matching 8 bases. The CDR3 totals 16 residues. Germline loops: CDR1 MDHEN, CDR2 SYDVKM. Trimming removed 5 bases from V and 6 bases from J; junction bases left unmatched: 12. The CDR3 coding sequence is TGTGCCAGCAGTGTTATAGGGGGAAGCGGGGGCAATGAGCAGTTCTTC. Translated: CASSVIGGSGGNEQFF.